This entry lists 5 T cell receptor beta chains sequenced from one sample in a study of blood T cells in healthy people across ages. For the second PCR, which ran for about 7 to 11 cycles, a sample-barcoded 5' primer and a J-beta primer mix were used. TCRdb re-analysed the 5' RACE reads in MiXCR, keeping a single row per CDR3 protein. The sample gives around 800,000 distinct CDR3 sequences, roughly 50% of which show up once; about 42% is in the top ten. The specimen was blood. These TCRs come from a man older than 75 in good health.

The chain is built from TRBV15 and TRBJ2-7; no clear D. The CDR3 is 15 residues long. V shed 0 bases and J shed 0 bases, with 9 bases lying between them. CDR1 and CDR2 (germline): LNHNV, YYDKDF (reference sequence). The CDR3 DNA reads TGTGCCACCAGCAGAGATCTTATGAGCTCCTACGAGCAGTACTTC. This codes for CATSRDLMSSYEQYF. Using reference TRBV15 and TRBJ2-7 for the parts outside the CDR3, the full variable domain is DAMVIQNPRYQVTQFGKPVTLSCSQTLNHNVMYWYQQKSSQAPKLLFHYYDKDFNNEADTPDNFQSRRPNTSFCFLDIRSPGLGDTAMYLCATSRDLMSSYEQYFGPGTRLTVT.

The genes are TRBV7-3 and TRBJ2-1, with unresolved D. Germline-derived CDR1 and CDR2 are SGHTA and FQGTGA. The CDR3 totals 12 residues. Between the trimmed V and J ends, which lost 1 base and 10 bases, there was a span of 8 bases. CDR3 sequence (DNA): TGTGCCAGCAGCTTAAGAGGTGGCGAGCAGTTCTTC. Translating it yields CASSLRGGEQFF.

The rearrangement uses TRBV20-1 and TRBJ2-1; TRBD2 agrees at 11 bases. Germline lookup yields CDR1 DFQATT and CDR2 SNEGSKA (reference sequence). The length of the CDR3 is 14 residues. J gave up 6 bases and V 2 bases, and 3 bases lay outside the gene matches. The CDR3: CSARTSGGFNEQFF. For the CDR3, the DNA is TGCAGTGCTAGAACTAGCGGGGGTTTCAATGAGCAGTTCTTC.

The chain employs TRBV7-2 and TRBJ1-5, with D uncertain. In germline, CDR1 is SGHTA, CDR2 FQGNSA. The CDR3 runs 15 residues. Trimming removed 1 base from V and 0 bases from J, with 7 bases in between. CDR3 nucleotide sequence: TGTGCCAGCAGCTTAGAGCAGACTAGCAATCAGCCCCAGCATTTT. Protein sequence: CASSLEQTSNQPQHF.

This chain joins TRBV21-1 and TRBJ2-3; the D call of TRBD1 is as the table states it, not checked on the DNA. TRBV21-1 is noted as a pseudogene. This CDR3 spans 15 amino acids. The CDR3 loop reads CASSAGPGTTDTQYF. The CDR3 nucleotides read TGTGCCAGCAGCGCGGGTCCCGGAACCACAGATACGCAGTATTTT.